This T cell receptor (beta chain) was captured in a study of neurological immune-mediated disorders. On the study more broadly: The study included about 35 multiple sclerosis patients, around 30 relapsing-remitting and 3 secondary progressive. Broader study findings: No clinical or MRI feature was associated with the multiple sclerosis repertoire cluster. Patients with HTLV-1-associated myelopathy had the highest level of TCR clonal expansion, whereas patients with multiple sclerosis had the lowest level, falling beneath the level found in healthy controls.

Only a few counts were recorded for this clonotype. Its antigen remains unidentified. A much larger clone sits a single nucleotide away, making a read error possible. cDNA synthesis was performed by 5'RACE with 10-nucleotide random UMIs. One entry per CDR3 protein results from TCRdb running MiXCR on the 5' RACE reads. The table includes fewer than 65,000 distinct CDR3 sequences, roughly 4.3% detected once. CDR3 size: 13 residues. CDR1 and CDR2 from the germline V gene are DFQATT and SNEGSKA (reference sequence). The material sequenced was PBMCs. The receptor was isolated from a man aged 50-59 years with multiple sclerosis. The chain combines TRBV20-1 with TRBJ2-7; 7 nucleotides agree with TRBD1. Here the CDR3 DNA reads TGCAGTGCTAGAGAAGGGGGCTGGTACGAGAAGTACTTC. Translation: CSAREGGWYEKYF.